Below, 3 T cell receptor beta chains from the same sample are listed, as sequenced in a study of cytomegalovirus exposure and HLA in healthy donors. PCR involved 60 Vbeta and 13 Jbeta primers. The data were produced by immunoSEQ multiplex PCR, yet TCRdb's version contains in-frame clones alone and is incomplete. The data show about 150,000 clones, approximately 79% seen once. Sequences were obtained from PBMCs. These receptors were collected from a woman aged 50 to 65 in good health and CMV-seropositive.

As DNA, the CDR3 is TGCGCCAGCAGCTCCGGACTAGCGGGGGGACAAGAGACCCAGTACTTC. As protein: CASSSGLAGGQETQYF. V usage is TRBV5-1 and J usage is TRBJ2-5, with 14 bases lining up with TRBD2. The ends lost 3 bases at V and 2 bases at J; junction bases unmatched: 3. Germline CDR1 is SGHRS and CDR2 is YFSETQ. This CDR3 spans 16 amino acids. Together with reference TRBV5-1 and TRBJ2-5, the CDR3 gives the full variable domain: KAGVTQTPRYLIKTRGQQVTLSCSPISGHRSVSWYQQTPGQGLQFLFEYFSETQRNKGNFPGRFSGRQFSNSRSEMNVSTLELGDSALYLCASSSGLAGGQETQYFGPGTRLLVL.

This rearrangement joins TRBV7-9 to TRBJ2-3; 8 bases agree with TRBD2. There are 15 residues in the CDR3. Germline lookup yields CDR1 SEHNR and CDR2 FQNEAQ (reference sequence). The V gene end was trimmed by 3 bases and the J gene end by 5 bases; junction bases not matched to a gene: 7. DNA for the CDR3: TGTGCCAGCAGCTTTCTCGGGGGGGCCGGAGATACGCAGTATTTT. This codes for CASSFLGGAGDTQYF.

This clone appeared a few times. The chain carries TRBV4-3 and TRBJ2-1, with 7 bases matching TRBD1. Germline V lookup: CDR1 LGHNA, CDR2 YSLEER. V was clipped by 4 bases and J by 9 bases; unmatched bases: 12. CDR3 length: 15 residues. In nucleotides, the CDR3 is TGCGCCAGCAGCCCCATACCGATACAGGGGAGTGAGCAGTTCTTC. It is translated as CASSPIPIQGSEQFF.